This record covers a single TCR beta chain. This clone occurred a few times. The specificity of this receptor is unknown. Base quality data are lacking; no much larger clone is found one base away. The sample originates from a study of blood T cell repertoires in COVID-19 (dated by TCRdb to the early 2020s). As for the study more broadly: Collaborator samples came from the United States, Italy and Spain and covered acute and convalescent phases of COVID-19. Deeply sampled blood TCRbeta repertoires from subjects exposed to, actively infected with, or recovered from COVID-19 were included in the dataset. The repertoires were released in a freely available public database meant as a resource for research on the immune response to SARS-CoV-2. The material from the prospective study consisted of cDNA or gDNA derived from T cells, B-cell-depleted T cells, or PBMCs. Nearly every sample came with metadata listing a de-identified subject ID, COVID-19 status, age in years and sex. Samples were obtained from the ongoing ImmuneRACE study (first 160 participants) and from over 1,000 subjects provided by 6 global collaborators. Where HLA class I and class II types were available, the types were taken from metadata supplied by the sample provider, not from assay-based typing. Overall results and qualifications from the work: How much clinical and demographic metadata was included differed by source and by participant, and the metadata was provided uncurated.

Trimming takes 0 bases off V and 6 bases off J; junction bases not matched to a gene: 4. Taken from cysteine to phenylalanine, the CDR3 has 15 residues. The DNA shown is the 45-base CDR3, in frame from base 1. Via the germline V gene, CDR1 is SGHAT and CDR2 FQNNGV. TCRbeta CDR3 regions were amplified from genomic DNA using the immunoSEQ Assay, a bias-controlled multiplex PCR. In the source study's methods: The number of nucleated cells in each sample was estimated by amplification of reference gene primers within the assay. To quantify the absolute abundance of each unique TCRbeta CDR3 rearrangement, sequence reads were collapsed and filtered. For each sample, productive Simpson clonality was calculated by taking the square root of Simpson's diversity index across productive rearrangements. TCRdb carries this immuneACCESS record with in-frame sequences only. Its versions omit some clonotypes, under half of them owing to an unresolved V gene in the studies checked, with the rest unexplained. V and J calls and clone size are as listed in that table; D and trimming were resolved from the DNA. For this sample the table gives some 74,000 clones, of which roughly 80% were detected only once. The ten largest make up around 10% of the sample.

Each collaborating institution followed its own protocols to collect whole blood in K2EDTA tubes. For TCRbeta analysis, collaborators shipped samples in one of three forms: frozen whole blood, isolated PBMCs, or DNA extracted from either of those sample types. The receptor comes from a woman aged 45-65 years with acute or convalescent COVID-19. Sequenced: peripheral blood. In this chain, TRBV11-2 is recombined with TRBJ1-5; TRBD1 aligns with 8 central bases. The DNA sequence is as follows: TGTGCCAGCAGCTTAGATGCAGGGGGCTCTCAGCCCCAGCATTTT. Translated, it reads CASSLDAGGSQPQHF.